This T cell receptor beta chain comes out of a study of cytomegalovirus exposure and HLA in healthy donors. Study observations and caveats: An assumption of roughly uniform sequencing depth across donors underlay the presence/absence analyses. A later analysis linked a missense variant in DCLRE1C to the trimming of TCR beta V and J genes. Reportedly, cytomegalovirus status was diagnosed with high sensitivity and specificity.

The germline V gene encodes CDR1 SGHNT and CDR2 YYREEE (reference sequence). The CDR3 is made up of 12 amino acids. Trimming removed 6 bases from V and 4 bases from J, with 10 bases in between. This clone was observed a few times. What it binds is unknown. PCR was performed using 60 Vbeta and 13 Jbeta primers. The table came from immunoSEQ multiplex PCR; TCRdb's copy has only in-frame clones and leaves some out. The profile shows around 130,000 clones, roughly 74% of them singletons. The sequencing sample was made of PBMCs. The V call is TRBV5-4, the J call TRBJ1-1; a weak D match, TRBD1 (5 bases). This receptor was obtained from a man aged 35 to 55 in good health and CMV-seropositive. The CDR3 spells CASNSGGTEAFF. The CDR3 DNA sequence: TGTGCCAGCAATAGCGGGGGCACTGAAGCTTTCTTT.